These 32 T cell receptor beta chains were sequenced from one sample in a study of cytomegalovirus exposure and HLA in healthy donors. This table comes from immunoSEQ multiplex PCR, and its TCRdb copy is limited to in-frame clones, with some not included. Among roughly 300,000 clones listed, around 87% were seen once. Sequenced: PBMCs. These receptors all come from a woman in her thirties in good health and CMV-seropositive.

This chain uses TRBV4-3 with TRBJ2-1, with D perhaps TRBD2 (6 bases). There are 16 residues in the CDR3. V lost 0 bases and J 4 bases, leaving 13 bases between the germline ends. Germline V lookup: CDR1 LGHNA, CDR2 YSLEER. CDR3 nucleotides: TGCGCCAGCAGCCAAGATTTGGGACTCCAATACAATGAGCAGTTCTTC. Translated, it gives CASSQDLGLQYNEQFF.

The chain is built from TRBV7-7 and TRBJ2-2; 7 nucleotides align to TRBD2. Unmatched junction bases numbered 1, after V lost 1 base and J lost 5 bases. The CDR3 has 14 residues. In germline, CDR1 is SSHAT, CDR2 FNYEAQ (reference sequence). The CDR3 sequence: CASSLGGGTGELFF. In nucleotides, the CDR3 is TGTGCCAGCAGCTTAGGGGGGGGAACCGGGGAGCTGTTTTTT. Full variable domain (missing parts from reference TRBV7-7 and TRBJ2-2): GAGVSQSPRYKVTKRGQDVTLRCDPISSHATLYWYQQALGQGPEFLTYFNYEAQPDKSGLPSDRFSAERPEGSISTLTIQRTEQRDSAMYRCASSLGGGTGELFFGEGSRLTVL.

The V call is TRBV7-9, the J call TRBJ1-6; D is unresolved. This CDR3 comprises 13 residues. V was cut by 1 base and J by 6 bases, with 4 bases left in between. Per germline, CDR1 SEHNR and CDR2 FQNEAQ (reference sequence). CDR3 nucleotides: TGTGCCAGCAGCTTAGATAGTAATTCACCCCTCCACTTT. It yields the protein CASSLDSNSPLHF.

The chain recombines TRBV7-2 with TRBJ2-3, with 9 bases that match TRBD1. The junction had 1 base not matched to a gene; V was cut back by 5 bases and J by 1 base. Germline values: CDR1 SGHTA, CDR2 FQGNSA. The CDR3 spans 14 residues. CDR3 DNA sequence: TGTGCCAGCAGCCGGGACAGGGGCACAGATACGCAGTATTTT. As protein: CASSRDRGTDTQYF.

V and J are TRBV2 and TRBJ2-7, with a tentative D call TRBD1 (6 bases). Germline V gene sequence: CDR1 SNHLY, CDR2 FYNNEI. The CDR3 is 16 residues long. Trimming removed 4 bases at V and 3 bases at J, with 19 bases between. CDR3 residues: CASSGRPGVNFYEQYF. DNA for the CDR3: TGTGCCAGCAGTGGAAGGCCAGGGGTCAACTTCTACGAGCAGTACTTC.

The chain joins TRBV4-3 to TRBJ1-6; no reliable D call. Germline-derived CDR1 and CDR2 are LGHNA and YSLEER. The CDR3 spans 14 residues. With 4 bases removed from V and 10 bases from J, the gap between germline ends came to 14 bases. The CDR3 reads CASSPARERSPLHF. CDR3 nucleotides: TGCGCCAGCAGCCCTGCACGGGAAAGATCACCCCTCCACTTT.

The chain links TRBV4-2 to TRBJ2-7, with D uncertain. Germline CDR1 and CDR2: LGHNA and YNFKEQ. This CDR3 contains 12 residues. Trimming took 0 bases from V and 6 from J, leaving 6 bases between them. The CDR3 DNA reads as TGTGCCAGCAGCCAAGAAGGGCTCGAGCAGTACTTC. This gives the protein CASSQEGLEQYF.

The chain employs TRBV11-2 and TRBJ2-1; D is uncertain. This CDR3 has 12 residues. V lost 3 bases to trimming and J lost 7 bases, with 7 bases between them. In germline, CDR1 is SGHAT, CDR2 FQNNGV. CDR3: CASSFASNEQFF. The CDR3 bases are TGTGCCAGCAGCTTCGCTTCAAATGAGCAGTTCTTC.

In the case of this clone: Within the sample, other DNA sequences also encode this same CDR3. The rearrangement joins TRBV2 to TRBJ1-2, with TRBD1 matching over 9 bases. CDR1 is SNHLY and CDR2 is FYNNEI in the germline V gene. The V gene end was trimmed by 5 bases and the J gene end by 4 bases; junction bases not matched to a gene: 2. The CDR3 sequence is 13 residues long. CDR3 protein: CASSSGQGYGYTF. CDR3 nucleotide sequence: TGTGCCAGCAGTTCGGGACAGGGCTATGGCTACACCTTC.

The J gene is TRBJ2-7, the V gene TRBV29-1; D call uncertain. V gave up 8 bases and J gave up 5 bases, with 13 bases separating them. This CDR3 is built from 11 residues. Germline CDR1 reads SQVTM; CDR2 reads ANQGSEA. In nucleotides, the CDR3 is TGCAGCATCCCTCCTGGGGACGAGCAGTACTTC. Translation: CSIPPGDEQYF.

V and J are TRBV6-5 and TRBJ2-7; 7 nucleotides line up with TRBD1. The CDR3 extends over 14 amino acids. Trimming took 6 bases from V and 3 from J; bases not matched to a gene: 8. The germline V gene has CDR1 MNHEY and CDR2 SVGAGI. The CDR3 DNA sequence: TGTGCCAGCAGCACTCGGGCAGGGGGCTACGAGCAGTACTTC. Amino acids: CASSTRAGGYEQYF.

The chain is built from TRBV27 and TRBJ2-1, with D hard to call. The CDR3 is made up of 14 amino acids. V was shortened by 2 bases and J by 8 bases, with 13 bases between the two germline ends. Looked up from germline, CDR1 is MNHEY and CDR2 is SMNVEV (reference sequence). CDR3 in DNA: TGTGCCAGCAGTTTAGGGCCCTCGGTCCATGAGCAGTTCTTC. It is translated as CASSLGPSVHEQFF.

Concerning this clone: This CDR3 is also generated by other DNA sequences in the sample. The chain employs TRBV4-3 and TRBJ2-7, with D perhaps TRBD2 (5 bases). V lost 1 base to trimming and J lost 3 bases, with 7 bases between them. Per germline, CDR1 LGHNA and CDR2 YSLEER. The length of the CDR3 is 13 residues. The DNA for the CDR3 is TGCGCCAGCAGCCAAGGTGCGGGCTACGAGCAGTACTTC. Its translation is CASSQGAGYEQYF.

This sequence joins TRBV29-1 and TRBJ1-1, with 7 bases that match TRBD1. V lost 6 bases to trimming and J lost 5 bases; unmatched junction nucleotides: 9. The germline gives CDR1 SQVTM, CDR2 ANQGSEA. This CDR3 has 13 residues. CDR3 coding DNA: TGCAGCGTGAGGGGGCGCGGGTTAACTGAAGCTTTCTTT. Protein product: CSVRGRGLTEAFF. Supplemented by reference TRBV29-1 and TRBJ1-1, the full variable domain reads SAVISQKPSRDICQRGTSLTIQCQVDSQVTMMFWYRQQPGQSLTLIATANQGSEATYESGFVIDKFPISRPNLTFSTLTVSNMSPEDSSIYLCSVRGRGLTEAFFGQGTRLTVV.

The chain employs TRBV5-6 and TRBJ1-1; 8 nucleotides agree with TRBD1. Germline V CDR1 and CDR2: SGHDT, YYEEEE. V shed 2 bases, J shed 1 base, and the junction held 10 bases outside the gene matches. This CDR3 spans 17 amino acids. The CDR3 bases are TGTGCCAGCAGCTTTTCCGTGGGACAGGTTTGGAACACTGAAGCTTTCTTT. Protein product: CASSFSVGQVWNTEAFF.

For the CDR3, the DNA is TGTGCCAGCAGTGAACCCGGGGGAACCGGGCGAGCTTTCTTT. It codes for CASSEPGGTGRAFF. V and J are TRBV25-1 and TRBJ1-1; TRBD1 is a possible D gene (5 bases). The CDR3 covers 14 residues. The V gene lost 2 bases and the J gene lost 10 bases, with 17 bases spanning the gap. CDR1 and CDR2 from the germline V gene are MGHDK and SYGVNS.

This rearrangement joins TRBV4-3 to TRBJ2-3, with D unresolved. Trimming stripped 0 bases from V and 1 base from J, with 5 bases between. Germline CDR1 LGHNA, CDR2 YSLEER. CDR3 length: 14 amino acids. The CDR3 nucleotides are TGCGCCAGCAGCCAAGATCTTGGCACAGATACGCAGTATTTT. This gives the protein CASSQDLGTDTQYF.

The chain has TRBV2 and TRBJ2-6; 7 bases map to TRBD1. V shed 8 bases, J shed 1 base, and the junction held 5 bases outside the gene matches. In germline, CDR1 is SNHLY, CDR2 FYNNEI. The CDR3 contains 15 residues. The CDR3 nucleotides read TGTGCCAGCCGGGACAGCTATTCTGGGGCCAACGTCCTGACTTTC. It translates to CASRDSYSGANVLTF.

This rearrangement joins TRBV6-6 to TRBJ1-3, with a weak D call TRBD1 (5 bases). Trimming pared 0 bases from V and 4 bases from J, leaving 10 bases between. The CDR3 is 15 residues long. CDR1 MNHNY and CDR2 SVGAGI come from the germline V gene (reference sequence). CDR3 bases: TGTGCCAGCAGTTACTCGAGGGGTCTGGGAAACACCATATATTTT. Protein: CASSYSRGLGNTIYF.

The genes are TRBV6-5 and TRBJ2-7; 8 nucleotides agree with TRBD2. Germline CDR1 is MNHEY and CDR2 is SVGAGI. The CDR3 totals 15 residues. Losses at the gene ends were 2 bases for V and 2 bases for J; bases not matched to a gene: 5. For the CDR3, the DNA is TGTGCCAGCAGTTACACTAGCGGCCCTCCCTACGAGCAGTACTTC. Protein: CASSYTSGPPYEQYF.

This clone turned up a few times. The chain has TRBV28 and TRBJ1-4; D is unclear. Germline values: CDR1 MDHEN, CDR2 SYDVKM. This CDR3 has 12 amino acids. V lost 1 base to trimming and J lost 8 bases, with 5 bases between them. This CDR3 is CASSLLGEKLFF. CDR3 sequence (DNA): TGTGCCAGCAGTTTATTGGGAGAAAAACTGTTTTTT.

V and J are TRBV27 and TRBJ2-7; TRBD1 might be the D (5 bases). V was clipped by 10 bases and J by 3 bases, with 16 bases between them. Germline CDR1 MNHEY, CDR2 SMNVEV (reference sequence). The CDR3 totals 13 residues. CDR3 residues: CAIQLGQNYEQYF. CDR3 in DNA: TGTGCCATCCAATTGGGGCAAAACTACGAGCAGTACTTC.

The chain combines TRBV5-1 with TRBJ2-3; D remains ambiguous. This CDR3 has 14 amino acids. Trimming stripped 4 bases from V and 2 bases from J, with 11 bases between. The germline V gene encodes CDR1 SGHRS and CDR2 YFSETQ. CDR3 sequence reads: CASSLRTYTDTQYF. The CDR3 DNA follows: TGCGCCAGCAGCCTTCGGACCTACACAGATACGCAGTATTTT.

V usage is TRBV5-1 and J usage is TRBJ1-4; D gene uncertain. The CDR3 spans 14 residues. Trimming removed 2 bases from V and 4 bases from J, with 9 bases in between. Germline-derived CDR1 and CDR2 are SGHRS and YFSETQ. The CDR3 spells CASSLGLDNEKLFF. In nucleotides, the CDR3 is TGCGCCAGCAGCTTAGGGCTGGATAATGAAAAACTGTTTTTT.

The V gene is TRBV6-4, the J gene TRBJ1-3; D uncertain. Deletions cut 0 bases from V and 2 bases from J, with 8 bases between. This CDR3 has 15 residues. Germline CDR1 is MRHNA and CDR2 is SNTAGT. CDR3 sequence: CASSDSPGPGNTIYF. CDR3 coding DNA: TGTGCCAGCAGTGACTCGCCGGGCCCTGGAAACACCATATATTTT.

The chain is built from TRBV5-1 and TRBJ2-3, with TRBD2 matching over 10 bases. V was pared by 0 bases and J by 5 bases, with 6 bases of the junction left unmatched. This CDR3 is built from 16 residues. Germline V gives CDR1 SGHRS, CDR2 YFSETQ. The DNA for the CDR3 is TGCGCCAGCAGCTTGGTTCTAGCGGGGGAGGGAGATACGCAGTATTTT. Its translation: CASSLVLAGEGDTQYF. The variable domain in full, completed from reference TRBV5-1 and TRBJ2-3, reads KAGVTQTPRYLIKTRGQQVTLSCSPISGHRSVSWYQQTPGQGLQFLFEYFSETQRNKGNFPGRFSGRQFSNSRSEMNVSTLELGDSALYLCASSLVLAGEGDTQYFGPGTRLTVL.

The chain employs TRBV10-3 and TRBJ2-7, with D perhaps assigned TRBD1 or TRBD2 (5 bases each). Trimming took off 2 bases at V and 1 base at J, with 12 bases between the two ends. Germline CDR1 and CDR2: ENHRY and SYGVKD. This CDR3 has 15 amino acids. CDR3 loop: CAISEDRGPSYEQYF. The CDR3 nucleotides read TGTGCCATCAGTGAGGACAGAGGGCCTTCCTACGAGCAGTACTTC.

This sequence joins TRBV7-2 and TRBJ2-2, with 12 bases fitting TRBD2. The CDR3 has 15 residues. The V gene end was trimmed by 7 bases and the J gene end by 6 bases; junction bases not matched to a gene: 6. Germline loops: CDR1 SGHTA, CDR2 FQGNSA. This CDR3 is CASTRTSGMAGELFF. CDR3 DNA: TGTGCCAGCACCCGGACTAGCGGGATGGCCGGGGAGCTGTTTTTT.

The chain couples TRBV19 to TRBJ2-3, with 9 bases fitting TRBD2. After removal of 6 bases from V and 4 bases from J, the junction contained 5 bases not matched to a gene. In germline, CDR1 is LNHDA, CDR2 SQIVND (reference sequence). The CDR3 spans 14 residues. The CDR3 DNA follows: TGTGCCAGTAGCCCGGGACTAGCTGCAGATACGCAGTATTTT. This gives the protein CASSPGLAADTQYF.

This clone was detected once. The J gene is TRBJ1-4, the V gene TRBV2; D ambiguous. Deletions cut 4 bases from V and 7 bases from J, with 22 bases between. CDR3 size: 17 residues. Germline assignment: CDR1 SNHLY and CDR2 FYNNEI. This CDR3 reads CASSGQFPDFLAEKLFF. Written as DNA, the CDR3 is TGTGCCAGCAGTGGGCAATTTCCGGATTTCCTGGCTGAAAAACTGTTTTTT.

The V gene is TRBV9, the J gene TRBJ1-4; D possibly corresponds to TRBD1 (5 bases). Germline-derived CDR1 and CDR2 are SGDLS and YYNGEE. This CDR3 spans 14 amino acids. V gave up 4 bases and J gave up 2 bases, with 9 bases separating them. Written as DNA, the CDR3 is TGTGCCAGCAGCCCGGGGGACACTAATGAAAAACTGTTTTTT. It yields the protein CASSPGDTNEKLFF.

The gene calls are TRBV27 and TRBJ1-5; 8 nucleotides align to TRBD1. CDR1 is MNHEY and CDR2 is SMNVEV in the germline V gene (reference sequence). This CDR3 has 14 residues. J was trimmed by 4 bases and V by 5 bases; bases with no gene match: 4. The CDR3 nucleotides read TGTGCCAGCAGTCCAGGACAGGGAAATCAGCCCCAGCATTTT. Translation: CASSPGQGNQPQHF.